The 31 T cell receptor beta chains below all came from one sample that was sequenced in a study of blood T cell repertoires in COVID-19. Clones were read by immunoSEQ multiplex PCR, and TCRdb kept only the in-frame ones, dropping some. Here the sample spans about 340,000 clones, more than 85% being singletons. The sequencing sample was made of PBMCs or T cells enriched from blood (not recorded which). Receptors were obtained from a woman aged 25 to 39 who had recovered from COVID-19.

This chain joins TRBV24-1 and TRBJ2-1; TRBD1 is a possible D gene (6 bases). Deletions cut 7 bases from V and 15 bases from J, with 24 bases between. This CDR3 region has 14 residues. The germline CDR1 and CDR2 sequences are KGHDR and SFDVKD. The CDR3 loop is CATRGARVTGFGFF. In nucleotides, the CDR3 is TGTGCCACCAGGGGGGCGCGGGTCACTGGGTTTGGGTTCTTC.

The rearrangement uses TRBV5-1 and TRBJ2-5; TRBD1 agrees at 11 bases. The V gene end was trimmed by 0 bases and the J gene end by 0 bases; junction bases not matched to a gene: 7. The CDR3 runs to 18 residues. CDR1 SGHRS and CDR2 YFSETQ come from the germline V gene. This CDR3 reads CASSLVPWDRGYQETQYF. In nucleotides, the CDR3 is TGCGCCAGCAGCTTGGTTCCTTGGGACAGGGGGTACCAAGAGACCCAGTACTTC.

The chain has TRBV15 and TRBJ2-7; 8 nucleotides agree with TRBD1. The CDR3 runs to 15 residues. CDR1 and CDR2 from the germline V gene are LNHNV and YYDKDF (reference sequence). J lost 1 base, V lost 2 bases, and 4 bases had no gene match. CDR3 in DNA: TGTGCCACCAGCAGACCGGGACAGGTATCCTACGAGCAGTACTTC. This translates into CATSRPGQVSYEQYF.

The table lists this clone with a count of one. V usage is TRBV5-1 and J usage is TRBJ2-7, with a weak D call TRBD1 (7 bases). The CDR3 contains 16 residues. CDR1 and CDR2 (germline): SGHRS, YFSETQ. V was trimmed by 4 bases and J by 5 bases, leaving 22 bases between them. This chain's CDR3 is CASSVVSLRDSDEQYF. The CDR3 DNA follows: TGCGCCAGCAGCGTGGTCTCGTTGCGGGACAGCGACGAGCAGTACTTC.

The V call is TRBV4-1, the J call TRBJ2-4; TRBD2 agrees at 12 bases. The J segment lost 4 bases and the V segment lost 1 base, leaving 20 bases of the junction unmatched. Germline assignment: CDR1 MGHRA and CDR2 YSYEKL. The CDR3 is 22 amino acids. CDR3: CASSQVRLAGGVRYSDKNIQYF. DNA for the CDR3: TGCGCCAGCAGCCAAGTAAGGCTAGCGGGAGGGGTTCGATATAGTGATAAAAACATTCAGTACTTC.

The DNA of the CDR3 is TGTGCCAGCAGCGGGTCCCGGGGGAGGCAGGAGACCCAGTACTTC. This encodes CASSGSRGRQETQYF. The chain couples TRBV7-6 to TRBJ2-5; D may be TRBD2 (6 bases). This CDR3 has 15 residues. Deletions cut 5 bases from V and 5 bases from J, with 18 bases between. Germline CDR1 and CDR2: SGHVS and FNYEAQ.

V and J are TRBV3-1 (or the pseudogene TRBV3-2) and TRBJ2-3, with D maybe TRBD2 (5 bases). Trimming shortened V by 1 base and J by 2 bases, and 13 bases separated the two germline ends. This CDR3 region has 16 residues. Looked up from germline, CDR1 is LGHDT and CDR2 is YNNKEL (reference sequence). CDR3 sequence: CASSQVSPGNTDTQYF. Here the CDR3 DNA reads TGTGCCAGCAGCCAAGTGTCCCCGGGGAACACAGATACGCAGTATTTT.

The J gene is TRBJ1-2, the V gene TRBV7-2; TRBD1 is a possible D gene (5 bases). Germline assignment: CDR1 SGHTA and CDR2 FQGNSA. The V and J ends lost 4 bases and 2 bases respectively, with 14 bases between them. The CDR3 covers 15 residues. The CDR3 sequence: CASSSARVENYGYTF. The DNA of the CDR3 is TGTGCCAGCAGCTCAGCCAGGGTAGAGAACTATGGCTACACCTTC.

The rearrangement joins TRBV4-3 to TRBJ1-1, with 9 positions matching TRBD1. CDR3 length equals 13 residues. Germline V CDR1 and CDR2: LGHNA, YSLEER. V shed 6 bases, J shed 10 bases, and the junction held 9 bases outside the gene matches. CDR3 sequence reads: CASRSGQGGRAFF. CDR3 in DNA: TGCGCCAGCAGATCGGGACAGGGAGGTAGAGCTTTCTTT.

The CDR3 is CASSYGGLADANTGELFF. The CDR3, as DNA: TGTGCCAGCAGTTACGGCGGACTAGCGGACGCGAACACCGGGGAGCTGTTTTTT. The gene calls are TRBV6-2 or TRBV6-3 and TRBJ2-2; 10 bases fit TRBD2. Germline V gives CDR1 MNHEY, CDR2 SVGEGT. Trimming cost V 2 bases and J 0 bases; bases outside gene matches: 6. The CDR3 loop spans 18 amino acids.

The chain combines TRBV27 with TRBJ1-4; the match to TRBD1 covers 8 bases. The V segment lost 6 bases and the J segment 4 bases; nucleotides outside the gene matches: 4. The germline V gene encodes CDR1 MNHEY and CDR2 SMNVEV (reference sequence). The CDR3 is 14 residues long. The CDR3 nucleotides are TGTGCCAGCAGGGACAGGGCCTATAATGAAAAACTGTTTTTT. Amino acid sequence: CASRDRAYNEKLFF.

This sequence joins TRBV27 and TRBJ1-2; 9 nucleotides agree with TRBD1. Per the germline V gene, CDR1 is MNHEY and CDR2 is SMNVEV (reference sequence). Unmatched junction bases numbered 12, after V lost 7 bases and J lost 6 bases. There are 15 residues in the CDR3. The CDR3 DNA reads as TGTGCCAGCACCTCAGGGACAGGGACGTTTGATGGCTACACCTTC. Its protein product is CASTSGTGTFDGYTF.

This clone has just a few counts. This CDR3 is CASSDRGVDGYTF. The CDR3 nucleotides read TGTGCCAGCAGTGACAGGGGTGTGGATGGCTACACCTTC. The chain employs TRBV2 and TRBJ1-2; D might be TRBD1 (6 bases). CDR1 and CDR2 from the germline V gene are SNHLY and FYNNEI. V lost 3 bases, J lost 6 bases, and 11 bases lay in between. CDR3 length: 13 residues. Full variable domain (rest looked up from reference TRBV2 and TRBJ1-2): EPEVTQTPSHQVTQMGQEVILRCVPISNHLYFYWYRQILGQKVEFLVSFYNNEISEKSEIFDDQFSVERPDGSNFTLKIRSTKLEDSAMYFCASSDRGVDGYTFGSGTRLTVV.

The genes are TRBV7-9 and TRBJ1-2; D gene unclear. This CDR3 has 13 amino acids. From germline, CDR1 is SEHNR and CDR2 FQNEAQ (reference sequence). The V and J ends lost 5 bases and 0 bases respectively, with 7 bases between them. CDR3 nucleotides: TGTGCCAGCAGCCAAACAGCTAACTATGGCTACACCTTC. Protein sequence: CASSQTANYGYTF.

A single count supports this clone. This chain uses TRBV18 with TRBJ1-1; D is perhaps TRBD1 (5 bases). Germline V gives CDR1 KGHSH, CDR2 LQKENI. This CDR3 is built from 15 residues. Deletions cut 5 bases from V and 5 bases from J, with 18 bases between. The CDR3 nucleotides read TGTGCCAGCTCATCGGAGGGTGTTGGGGGGACTGAAGCTTTCTTT. It specifies CASSSEGVGGTEAFF.

The V gene is TRBV27, the J gene TRBJ2-3; 13 positions match TRBD2. This CDR3 is built from 17 residues. The junction had 11 bases not matched to a gene; V was cut back by 4 bases and J by 7 bases. Germline lookup yields CDR1 MNHEY and CDR2 SMNVEV (reference sequence). The CDR3 loop reads CASSSPGTSGAVYTQYF. CDR3 bases: TGTGCCAGCAGTTCCCCCGGGACTAGCGGGGCGGTTTATACGCAGTATTTT.

The DNA for the CDR3 is TGCGCCAGCAGCCAACTAGCGACTAGCGGGGGGGCCATGGATACGCAGTATTTT. Translating gives CASSQLATSGGAMDTQYF. The J gene is TRBJ2-3, the V gene TRBV4-1; 14 bases align to TRBD2. CDR1 is MGHRA, CDR2 YSYEKL, per germline. The CDR3 runs 18 residues. The V and J ends lost 2 bases and 6 bases, in that order; junction bases with no gene match: 10.

The chain combines TRBV6-2 or TRBV6-3 with TRBJ2-3; 10 bases agree with TRBD2. The V gene end was trimmed by 4 bases and the J gene end by 2 bases; junction bases not matched to a gene: 6. The CDR3 totals 16 residues. The germline CDR1 and CDR2 sequences are MNHEY and SVGEGT. The CDR3 DNA sequence: TGTGCCAGCAGTTCCCTAGCGGGGGCCGCCACAGATACGCAGTATTTT. It translates to CASSSLAGAATDTQYF.

The V gene is TRBV18, the J gene TRBJ2-3, with D possibly matching TRBD1 (5 bases). V lost 0 bases and J lost 2, with 18 bases in between. The CDR3 has 18 amino acids. The germline V gene encodes CDR1 KGHSH and CDR2 LQKENI. CDR3 sequence reads: CASSPPLLGHRNTDTQYF. CDR3 bases: TGTGCCAGCTCACCACCGTTACTGGGGCATAGGAACACAGATACGCAGTATTTT.

The rearrangement links TRBV28 to TRBJ1-4; TRBD1 might be the D (5 bases). Trimming took off 0 bases at V and 6 bases at J, with 14 bases between the two ends. Germline V gene lookup returns CDR1 MDHEN and CDR2 SYDVKM. The CDR3 runs 16 residues. The CDR3 loop reads CASSLWVRASDEKLFF. The CDR3 bases are TGTGCCAGCAGTTTATGGGTCAGGGCTTCGGATGAAAAACTGTTTTTT.

This clone was seen a single time. The V and J genes are TRBV29-1 and TRBJ2-1; TRBD1 matches at 9 bases. The V gene end was trimmed by 2 bases and the J gene end by 2 bases; junction bases not matched to a gene: 4. The CDR3 spans 15 residues. Per the germline V gene, CDR1 is SQVTM and CDR2 is ANQGSEA. CDR3 bases: TGCAGCGTTGAACTGACAGGGGGGACCTACAATGAGCAGTTCTTC. Its protein is CSVELTGGTYNEQFF.

The chain recombines TRBV4-3 with TRBJ2-7; the match to TRBD2 covers 12 bases. The CDR3 covers 16 residues. J was trimmed by 3 bases and V by 1 base; bases with no gene match: 4. CDR1 and CDR2 (germline): LGHNA, YSLEER. Here the CDR3 DNA reads TGCGCCAGCAGCCAAGGGACTAGCGGGGCGGTCTACGAGCAGTACTTC. Protein product: CASSQGTSGAVYEQYF.

This clone has a single count. The chain combines TRBV24-1 with TRBJ2-1; 12 positions agree with TRBD2. The CDR3 spans 16 residues. From germline, CDR1 is KGHDR and CDR2 SFDVKD. V dropped 4 bases and J dropped 7; count of bases not matched to a gene: 7. The CDR3 DNA sequence: TGTGCCACCAGTGACCCTGGACTAGCGGGAAGAAATGAGCAGTTCTTC. Translation gives CATSDPGLAGRNEQFF.

The CDR3 region has the DNA TGTGCCATCAGTGAAGGAGGGGCTGAAAAACTGTTTTTT. Encoded protein: CAISEGGAEKLFF. J is TRBJ1-4 and V is TRBV10-3, with a possible D match to TRBD1 (5 bases). Germline CDR1 ENHRY, CDR2 SYGVKD. V lost 3 bases and J lost 7, with 9 bases in between. This CDR3 comprises 13 residues.

The table lists this clone with a count of one. The chain has TRBV4-2 and TRBJ2-7; TRBD2 agrees at 8 bases. J lost 2 bases, V lost 1 base, and 4 bases had no gene match. The CDR3 is 15 residues long. Germline CDR1 and CDR2: LGHNA and YNFKEQ. Here the CDR3 DNA reads TGTGCCAGCAGCCAAGCAACTAGCGGAACCTACGAGCAGTACTTC. The encoded protein is CASSQATSGTYEQYF.

The rearrangement joins TRBV2 to TRBJ2-5; 7 nucleotides agree with TRBD1. This CDR3 region has 13 residues. Germline V CDR1 and CDR2: SNHLY, FYNNEI. V shed 7 bases, J shed 3 bases, and the junction held 5 bases outside the gene matches. The CDR3 here is CASKRTGKETQYF. The CDR3, as DNA: TGTGCCAGCAAGAGGACAGGCAAAGAGACCCAGTACTTC.

The chain employs TRBV6-5 and TRBJ2-5, with D tentatively TRBD2 (5 bases). Trimming took 6 bases from V and 4 from J, leaving 18 bases between them. CDR3 length: 15 residues. From germline, CDR1 is MNHEY and CDR2 SVGAGI. The CDR3 coding sequence is TGTGCCAGCAGCCCCCTTTTGGTTCGGGGAGAGACCCAGTACTTC. As protein: CASSPLLVRGETQYF.

This clone was counted a single time. The chain couples TRBV9 to TRBJ2-3; tentatively, D is TRBD2 (5 bases). Germline CDR1 reads SGDLS; CDR2 reads YYNGEE. The length of the CDR3 is 14 residues. V was pared by 3 bases and J by 3 bases, with 11 bases between. The CDR3 region has the DNA TGTGCCAGCAGCGCGGCGGGTATGACAGATACGCAGTATTTT. It translates to CASSAAGMTDTQYF.

This chain links TRBV19 with TRBJ2-1, with 9 bases fitting TRBD2. Germline CDR1 LNHDA, CDR2 SQIVND (reference sequence). V lost 0 bases to trimming and J lost 4 bases; unmatched junction nucleotides: 10. This CDR3 is 18 amino acids long. CDR3 sequence: CASSIDRSSSGGYNEQFF. Here the CDR3 DNA reads TGTGCCAGTAGTATAGATCGTTCGTCGAGCGGGGGGTACAATGAGCAGTTCTTC.

The rearrangement uses TRBV11-3 and TRBJ2-5; D might be TRBD2 (5 bases). Germline V gene lookup returns CDR1 SGHNT and CDR2 YENEEA. V lost 4 bases, J lost 2 bases, and 11 bases lay in between. The CDR3 is 14 residues long. The CDR3 coding sequence is TGTGCCAGCAGCTCCGTTTCGGGACAAGAGACCCAGTACTTC. Translating gives CASSSVSGQETQYF.

V and J are TRBV10-3 and TRBJ2-1, with D possibly being TRBD2 (6 bases). The germline CDR1 and CDR2 sequences are ENHRY and SYGVKD. Trimming removed 6 bases at V and 0 bases at J, with 12 bases between. The CDR3 has 15 amino acids. CDR3 nucleotide sequence: TGTGCCATCAGGCGGGACGGTAGCTCCTACAATGAGCAGTTCTTC. It translates to CAIRRDGSSYNEQFF.